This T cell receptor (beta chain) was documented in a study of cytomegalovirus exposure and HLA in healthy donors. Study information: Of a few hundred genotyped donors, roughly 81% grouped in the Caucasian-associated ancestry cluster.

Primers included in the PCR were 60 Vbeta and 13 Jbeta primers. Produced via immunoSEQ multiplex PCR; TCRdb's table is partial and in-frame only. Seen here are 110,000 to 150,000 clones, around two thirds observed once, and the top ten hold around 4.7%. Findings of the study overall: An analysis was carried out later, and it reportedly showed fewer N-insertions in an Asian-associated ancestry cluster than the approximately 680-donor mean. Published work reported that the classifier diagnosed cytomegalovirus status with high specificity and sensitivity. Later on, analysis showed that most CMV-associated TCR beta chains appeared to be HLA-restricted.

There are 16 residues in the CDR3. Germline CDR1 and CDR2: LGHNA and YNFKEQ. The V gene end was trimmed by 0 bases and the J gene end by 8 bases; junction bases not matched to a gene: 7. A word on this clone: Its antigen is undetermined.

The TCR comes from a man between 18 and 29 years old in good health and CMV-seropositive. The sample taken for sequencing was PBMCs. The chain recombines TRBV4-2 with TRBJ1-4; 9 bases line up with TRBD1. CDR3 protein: CASSQESTGGWEKLFF. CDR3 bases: TGTGCCAGCAGCCAAGAATCGACAGGGGGTTGGGAAAAACTGTTTTTT.